The 21 T cell receptor beta chains given below trace back to one sample, sequenced in a study of blood T cells in healthy people across ages. Next came a second PCR, run for about 6 to 11 cycles, which used a sample-barcoded 5' primer along with a J-beta primer mix. TCRdb itself ran the 5' RACE reads through MiXCR, one entry per CDR3 protein. Of about 1.4 million distinct CDR3 sequences listed, approximately 60% are singletons. Sequenced sample: blood. The receptors stem from a man aged 18 to 35 in good health.

The sample holds a few counts of this clonotype. The chain links TRBV5-1 to TRBJ2-1; TRBD1 or TRBD2 may be the D gene (6 bases each). The germline gives CDR1 SGHRS, CDR2 YFSETQ. The CDR3 has 17 amino acids. V gave up 0 bases and J gave up 2 bases, with 15 bases separating them. The CDR3 reads CASSLAAGRGAYNEQFF. The CDR3 DNA reads TGCGCCAGCAGCTTGGCCGCGGGTAGGGGGGCCTACAATGAGCAGTTCTTC.

Only a few counts were recorded for this clonotype. This rearrangement joins TRBV4-1 to TRBJ2-4; no firm D call. Germline V CDR1 and CDR2: MGHRA, YSYEKL. This CDR3 is 15 amino acids long. V was trimmed by 3 bases and J by 0 bases, leaving 9 bases between them. The DNA of the CDR3 is TGCGCCAGCAGCCACCAGTCCTTAGCCAAAAACATTCAGTACTTC. Translated: CASSHQSLAKNIQYF.

This chain joins TRBV4-2 and TRBJ2-6; possible D gene TRBD2, 6 bases. The V end was cut by 2 bases, the J end by 0 bases, with 14 bases between. Germline V gives CDR1 LGHNA, CDR2 YNFKEQ. There are 18 residues in the CDR3. The CDR3 nucleotides read TGTGCCAGCAGCCAAACCCACTTGGAGGGCTCTGGGGCCAACGTCCTGACTTTC. This translates into CASSQTHLEGSGANVLTF.

This clonotype came up once. V is TRBV7-2 and J is TRBJ1-2; D is perhaps TRBD1 (5 bases). The CDR3 length is 14 residues. Germline loops: CDR1 SGHTA, CDR2 FQGNSA. V was shortened by 4 bases and J by 8 bases, with 17 bases between the two germline ends. CDR3 DNA sequence: TGTGCCAGCAGCTCTGGGACGTCCTCCGGGGGCTACACCTTC. This gives the protein CASSSGTSSGGYTF.

The V call is TRBV6-1, the J call TRBJ2-5, with 8 bases fitting TRBD1. This CDR3 is built from 15 residues. The V and J ends lost 8 bases and 5 bases, in that order; junction bases with no gene match: 13. Germline V gene data show CDR1 as MNHNS and CDR2 as SASEGT. The CDR3 DNA is TGTGCCAGCTCGGAATCGTGGACAGGGATGGAGACCCAGTACTTC. Translating it yields CASSESWTGMETQYF.

The sample holds a few counts of this clonotype. The genes are TRBV6-6 and TRBJ2-4; D ambiguous. The J call may not be correct, given that the DNA end is closer to TRBJ2-7. The CDR3 length is 14 residues. The germline V gene has CDR1 MNHNY and CDR2 SVGAGI (reference sequence). Here the CDR3 DNA reads TGTGCCAGCAGTTACAGGGCAGCCCCCCACGAGCAGTACTTC. Its protein is CASSYRAAPHEQYF.

The chain carries TRBV27 and TRBJ1-2; TRBD1 matches at 12 bases. After removal of 8 bases from V and 7 bases from J, the junction contained 17 bases not matched to a gene. Germline lookup yields CDR1 MNHEY and CDR2 SMNVEV (reference sequence). CDR3 length: 17 residues. CDR3 in amino acids: CASGNPGQGAVLGGYTF. The CDR3 region has the DNA TGTGCCAGCGGAAATCCGGGACAGGGGGCCGTTCTAGGTGGCTACACCTTC.

V and J are TRBV20-1 and TRBJ1-2; unclear D gene. There are 12 residues in the CDR3. V shed 5 bases and J shed 4 bases, with 11 bases lying between them. Germline V gene sequence: CDR1 DFQATT, CDR2 SNEGSKA (reference sequence). CDR3 bases: TGCAGTGCTCAAGAGTCCGGCTATGGCTACACCTTC. Translated: CSAQESGYGYTF.

The chain links TRBV6-1 to TRBJ2-5, with 11 bases fitting TRBD2. The CDR3 contains 14 residues. Germline loops: CDR1 MNHNS, CDR2 SASEGT. J lost 11 bases, V lost 2 bases, and 7 bases had no gene match. The CDR3 loop is CASSELAGGEEQYF. In DNA, the CDR3 is TGTGCCAGCAGTGAACTAGCGGGAGGTGAAGAGCAGTACTTC.

The V and J genes are TRBV5-1 and TRBJ2-1; 7 bases map to TRBD2. V was pared by 3 bases and J by 8 bases, with 11 bases of the junction left unmatched. CDR1 is SGHRS and CDR2 is YFSETQ in the germline V gene. This CDR3 region has 15 residues. The CDR3 region is CASSYWTRSTDEQFF. DNA of the CDR3: TGCGCCAGCAGCTACTGGACTAGAAGTACGGATGAGCAGTTCTTC.

Only a few counts were recorded for this clonotype. The chain combines TRBV2 with TRBJ2-7; the D call may be TRBD1 or TRBD2 (6 bases each). Trimming stripped 4 bases from V and 2 bases from J, with 9 bases between. The CDR3 is 13 residues long. The germline V gene encodes CDR1 SNHLY and CDR2 FYNNEI. The CDR3, as DNA: TGTGCCAGCAGTGGGGGGGCCCCCTACGAGCAGTACTTC. Translating gives CASSGGAPYEQYF.

The genes are TRBV12-3 or TRBV12-4 and TRBJ2-1; D may be TRBD2 (5 bases). V dropped 6 bases and J dropped 9 bases, with 15 bases sitting between them. This CDR3 has 13 residues. The CDR3 region has the DNA TGTGCCAGCAGGCCCCAGAGCGGTGCTGAGCAGTTCTTC. As protein: CASRPQSGAEQFF.

The chain combines TRBV7-9 with TRBJ2-1; TRBD2 matches 12 bases. Germline V gene sequence: CDR1 SEHNR, CDR2 FQNEAQ (reference sequence). J was trimmed by 2 bases and V by 5 bases; bases with no gene match: 4. This CDR3 has 16 amino acids. The CDR3 DNA is TGTGCCAGCAGCCGGACTAGCGGGGAAACCTACAATGAGCAGTTCTTC. Translated: CASSRTSGETYNEQFF.

This clonotype was seen a single time. The chain links TRBV7-2 to TRBJ1-1; D is ambiguous. The V and J ends lost 3 bases and 11 bases respectively, with 22 bases between them. Germline values: CDR1 SGHTA, CDR2 FQGNSA. This CDR3 region has 15 residues. CDR3 nucleotides: TGTGCCAGCAGCTTGGAGTTTACACGGGTTACGAACGCTTTCTTT. Encoded protein: CASSLEFTRVTNAFF. Drawing the rest from reference TRBV7-2 and TRBJ1-1, the complete variable domain is GAGVSQSPSNKVTEKGKDVELRCDPISGHTALYWYRQSLGQGLEFLIYFQGNSAPDKSGLPSDRFSAERTGGSVSTLTIQRTQQEDSAVYLCASSLEFTRVTNAFFGQGTRLTVV.

The rearrangement uses TRBV7-2 and TRBJ2-3; 10 bases fit TRBD2. This CDR3 spans 15 amino acids. Germline trimming cut 1 base from V and 5 bases from J; bases unmatched to any gene: 3. Germline CDR1 SGHTA, CDR2 FQGNSA. Written as DNA, the CDR3 is TGTGCCAGCAGCTTAGGGACTAGCGGTGAAGATACGCAGTATTTT. Encoded protein: CASSLGTSGEDTQYF.

The chain is built from TRBV10-3 and TRBJ2-7; D is undetermined. Germline CDR1 and CDR2: ENHRY and SYGVKD. CDR3 size: 14 residues. The germline V and J ends were trimmed by 6 bases and 0 bases, with 12 bases remaining between them. The CDR3 is CAIRRLNSSYEQYF. In DNA form, the CDR3 reads TGTGCCATCAGACGACTCAATAGCTCCTACGAGCAGTACTTC.

The gene calls are TRBV21-1 and TRBJ1-2; the D call in the table, TRBD1, was not verified against the DNA. TRBV21-1 is marked as a pseudogene. The CDR3 runs 14 residues. The DNA for the CDR3 is TGTGCCAGCAGCAAGGCGGGGCGGGGGAATGGCTACACCTTC. This sequence encodes CASSKAGRGNGYTF.

The chain employs TRBV11-2 and TRBJ1-5; TRBD1 is a possible D gene (5 bases). The CDR3 covers 15 residues. The V gene's germline CDR1 is SGHAT and CDR2 FQNNGV. The V gene lost 5 bases and the J gene lost 6 bases, with 17 bases spanning the gap. CDR3 nucleotide sequence: TGTGCCAGCAGCATGGTTTACGGGGGTAGTCAGCCCCAGCATTTT. Protein sequence: CASSMVYGGSQPQHF. The whole variable domain, remainder taken from reference TRBV11-2 and TRBJ1-5, is EAGVAQSPRYKIIEKRQSVAFWCNPISGHATLYWYQQILGQGPKLLIQFQNNGVVDDSQLPKDRFSAERLKGVDSTLKIQPAKLEDSAVYLCASSMVYGGSQPQHFGDGTRLSIL.

This CDR3 is CASKSRGLAGGSYEQYF. For the CDR3, the DNA is TGTGCCAGCAAGTCTCGCGGGTTGGCAGGGGGATCCTACGAGCAGTACTTC. The J gene is TRBJ2-7, the V gene TRBV28, with TRBD1 identical over 7 bases. The germline V gene has CDR1 MDHEN and CDR2 SYDVKM. The V gene end was trimmed by 7 bases and the J gene end by 1 base; junction bases not matched to a gene: 16. The CDR3 is made up of 17 amino acids. Looking up the rest from reference TRBV28 and TRBJ2-7 gives the full variable domain: DVKVTQSSRYLVKRTGEKVFLECVQDMDHENMFWYRQDPGLGLRLIYFSYDVKMKEKGDIPEGYSVSREKKERFSLILESASTNQTSMYLCASKSRGLAGGSYEQYFGPGTRLTVT.

This clonotype was detected a few times. The rearrangement joins TRBV7-2 to TRBJ2-4; D is perhaps TRBD2 (6 bases). The CDR3 runs to 15 residues. The germline gives CDR1 SGHTA, CDR2 FQGNSA. The ends were cut back, 5 bases at V and 8 bases at J, with 19 bases in the middle. CDR3 coding DNA: TGTGCCAGCAGCCCTTCGCTGTCGAGGGAGGACATTCAGTACTTC. Translated, it gives CASSPSLSREDIQYF. Looking up the rest from reference TRBV7-2 and TRBJ2-4 gives the full variable domain: GAGVSQSPSNKVTEKGKDVELRCDPISGHTALYWYRQSLGQGLEFLIYFQGNSAPDKSGLPSDRFSAERTGGSVSTLTIQRTQQEDSAVYLCASSPSLSREDIQYFGAGTRLSVL.

CDR3 DNA sequence: TGTGCCAGCAGTGAATGGGACCCAAAACTTTCCTACGAGCAGTACTTC. Translating gives CASSEWDPKLSYEQYF. The chain combines TRBV6-1 with TRBJ2-4; D tentatively fits TRBD1 or TRBD2 (5 bases each). The J call is in doubt because the DNA end fits TRBJ2-7 better. In germline, CDR1 is MNHNS, CDR2 SASEGT. CDR3 length: 16 amino acids.